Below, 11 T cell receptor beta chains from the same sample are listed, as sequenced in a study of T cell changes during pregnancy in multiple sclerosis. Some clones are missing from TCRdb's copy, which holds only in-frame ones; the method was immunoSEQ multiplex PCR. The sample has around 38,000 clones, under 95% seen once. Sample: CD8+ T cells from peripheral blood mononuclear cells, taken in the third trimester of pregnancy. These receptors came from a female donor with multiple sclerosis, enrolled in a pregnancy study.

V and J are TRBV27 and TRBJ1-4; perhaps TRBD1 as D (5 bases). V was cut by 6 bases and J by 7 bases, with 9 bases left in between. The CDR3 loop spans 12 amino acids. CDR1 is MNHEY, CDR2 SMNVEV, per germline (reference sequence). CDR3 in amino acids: CASRGLGEKLFF. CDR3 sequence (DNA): TGTGCCAGCAGGGGGCTAGGTGAAAAACTGTTTTTT. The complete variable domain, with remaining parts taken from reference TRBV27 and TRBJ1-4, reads EAQVTQNPRYLITVTGKKLTVTCSQNMNHEYMSWYRQDPGLGLRQIYYSMNVEVTDKGDVPEGYKVSRKEKRNFPLILESPSPNQTSLYFCASRGLGEKLFFGSGTQLSVL.

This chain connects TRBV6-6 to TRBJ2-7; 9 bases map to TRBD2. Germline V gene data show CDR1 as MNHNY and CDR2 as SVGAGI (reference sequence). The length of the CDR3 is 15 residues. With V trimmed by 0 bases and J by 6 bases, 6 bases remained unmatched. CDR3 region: CASSYSSGSLSEQYF. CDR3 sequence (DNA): TGTGCCAGCAGTTACTCTAGCGGGAGCCTTTCCGAGCAGTACTTC.

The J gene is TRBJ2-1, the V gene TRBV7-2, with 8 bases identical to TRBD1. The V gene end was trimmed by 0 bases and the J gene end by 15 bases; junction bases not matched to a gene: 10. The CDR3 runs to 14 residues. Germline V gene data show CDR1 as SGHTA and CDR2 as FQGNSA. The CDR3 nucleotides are TGTGCCAGCAGCTTAGCGCTGGGGACAGGTCCCCCGTTCTTC. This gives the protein CASSLALGTGPPFF.

CDR3 coding DNA: TGTGCCAGCAGCTCGACAGGTATGGGCAATGAGCAGTTCTTC. Its protein is CASSSTGMGNEQFF. J is TRBJ2-1 and V is TRBV27; tentatively, D is TRBD1 (6 bases). This CDR3 comprises 14 residues. Germline V CDR1 and CDR2: MNHEY, SMNVEV (reference sequence). Deletions cut 6 bases from V and 6 bases from J, with 15 bases between.

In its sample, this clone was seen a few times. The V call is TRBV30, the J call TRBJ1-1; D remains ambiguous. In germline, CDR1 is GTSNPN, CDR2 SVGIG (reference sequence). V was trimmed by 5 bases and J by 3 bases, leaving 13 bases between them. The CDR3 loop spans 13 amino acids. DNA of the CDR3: TGTGCCTGGCAATTAACGGGGTACACTGAAGCTTTCTTT. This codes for CAWQLTGYTEAFF. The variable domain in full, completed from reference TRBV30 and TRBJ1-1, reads SQTIHQWPATLVQPVGSPLSLECTVEGTSNPNLYWYRQAAGRGLQLLFYSVGIGQISSEVPQNLSASRPQDRQFILSSKKLLLSDSGFYLCAWQLTGYTEAFFGQGTRLTVV.

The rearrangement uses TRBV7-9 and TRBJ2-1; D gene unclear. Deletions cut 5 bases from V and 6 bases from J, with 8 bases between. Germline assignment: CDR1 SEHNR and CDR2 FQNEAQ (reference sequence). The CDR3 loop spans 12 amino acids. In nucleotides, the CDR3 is TGTGCCAGCAGCAGCCCGCGCAATGAGCAGTTCTTC. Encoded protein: CASSSPRNEQFF.

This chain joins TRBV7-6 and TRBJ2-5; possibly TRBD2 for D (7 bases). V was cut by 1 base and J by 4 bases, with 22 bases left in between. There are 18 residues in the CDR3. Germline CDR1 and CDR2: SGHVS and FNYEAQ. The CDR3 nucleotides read TGTGCCAGCAGCTTAGTTGTTCCGGGGGGCGATCTTGGAGAGACCCAGTACTTC. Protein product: CASSLVVPGGDLGETQYF.

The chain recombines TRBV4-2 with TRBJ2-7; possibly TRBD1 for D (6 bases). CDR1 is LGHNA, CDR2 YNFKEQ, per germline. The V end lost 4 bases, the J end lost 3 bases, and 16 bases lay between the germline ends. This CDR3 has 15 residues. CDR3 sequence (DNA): TGTGCCAGCAGCCTGATACAGGGTTTGTACTACGAGCAGTACTTC. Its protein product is CASSLIQGLYYEQYF.

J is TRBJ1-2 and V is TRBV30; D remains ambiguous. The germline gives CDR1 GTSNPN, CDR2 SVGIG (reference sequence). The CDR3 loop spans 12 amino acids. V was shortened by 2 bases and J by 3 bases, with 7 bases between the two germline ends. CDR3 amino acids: CAWSPPHYGYTF. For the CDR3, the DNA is TGTGCCTGGAGTCCCCCTCACTATGGCTACACCTTC.

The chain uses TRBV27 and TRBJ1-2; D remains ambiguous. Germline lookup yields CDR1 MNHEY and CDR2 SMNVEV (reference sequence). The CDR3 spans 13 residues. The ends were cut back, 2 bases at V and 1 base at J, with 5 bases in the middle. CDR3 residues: CASSLQVNYGYTF. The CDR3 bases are TGTGCCAGCAGTTTACAGGTTAACTATGGCTACACCTTC.

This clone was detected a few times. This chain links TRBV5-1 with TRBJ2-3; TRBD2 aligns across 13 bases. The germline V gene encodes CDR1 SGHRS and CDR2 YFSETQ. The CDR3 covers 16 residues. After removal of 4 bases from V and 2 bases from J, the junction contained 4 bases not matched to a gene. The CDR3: CASSPGLAGHTDTQYF. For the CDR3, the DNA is TGCGCCAGCAGCCCGGGACTAGCGGGACACACAGATACGCAGTATTTT.